The 23 T cell receptor beta chains below all came from one sample that was sequenced in a study of T cell clusters in autoimmune cytopenias. Tens of thousands of genome equivalents of blood DNA were amplified for TRB. TRB was amplified by touch-down multiplex PCR, primer pools A and B combined. Reprocessing the multiplex PCR reads, TCRdb reports a single entry for every CDR3 protein and omits DNA. This listing includes some 13,000 distinct CDR3 sequences. Source material: peripheral blood. These receptors all come from a human donor with an autoimmune cytopenia or autoimmune hepatitis (not recorded which).

The rearrangement joins TRBV10-3 to TRBJ1-1. Germline lookup yields CDR1 ENHRY and CDR2 SYGVKD. The CDR3 loop spans 13 amino acids. The CDR3 is CAISESLNTEAFF.

The V and J genes are TRBV6-2 or TRBV6-3 and TRBJ1-2; TCRdb's D gene call, TRBD1, goes unchecked for lack of DNA. CDR3 length: 13 amino acids. Germline V lookup: CDR1 MNHEY, CDR2 SVGEGT. This chain's CDR3 is CASNDGGDYGYTF.

In terms of frequency, this clonotype is medium-sized. The rearrangement links TRBV29-1 to TRBJ1-1; as DNA is missing, the TRBD1 call by TCRdb cannot be tested. CDR3 size: 13 residues. CDR1 is SQVTM and CDR2 is ANQGSEA in the germline V gene. The CDR3 region is CSVLGARGTEAFF.

The chain couples TRBV6-5 to TRBJ1-4; TCRdb picks TRBD1, but there is no DNA to check that call. This CDR3 is 15 amino acids long. Germline V gene sequence: CDR1 MNHEY, CDR2 SVGAGI. The CDR3 spells CASSYMGVANEKLFF.

The chain couples TRBV12-3 or TRBV12-4 to TRBJ1-5; without DNA, the TCRdb call of TRBD1 cannot be checked. There are 14 residues in the CDR3. This chain's CDR3 is CASSLRGQNQPQHF.

The V and J genes are TRBV30 and TRBJ1-5; there is no DNA to check the TCRdb D call of TRBD1. The germline V gene encodes CDR1 GTSNPN and CDR2 SVGIG (reference sequence). CDR3 length equals 15 residues. CDR3 protein: CAWSFGNAQDQPQHF.

This CDR3 reads CASSLKAGGSEQYF. V usage is TRBV11-2 and J usage is TRBJ2-7; TCRdb's D call of TRBD2 is untestable without DNA. The CDR3 has 14 amino acids. Per the germline V gene, CDR1 is SGHAT and CDR2 is FQNNGV.

The chain combines TRBV12-3 or TRBV12-4 with TRBJ2-3; the D gene TCRdb calls, TRBD2, cannot be checked with no DNA. The CDR3 sequence is 16 residues long. The CDR3: CASSLGRARTADTQYF.

This clonotype is medium-sized by frequency. V gene TRBV12-3 or TRBV12-4 combines with J gene TRBJ2-5; as DNA is missing, the TRBD1 call by TCRdb cannot be tested. The CDR3 spans 15 residues. CDR3: CASSIQGGPQETQYF.

By frequency, this clonotype registers medium-sized. The genes are TRBV7-6 and TRBJ2-1. This CDR3 has 17 amino acids. Germline CDR1 SGHVS, CDR2 FNYEAQ. CDR3 loop: CASSLVASGSSYNEQFF.

The V and J genes are TRBV30 and TRBJ1-4; the TCRdb call, TRBD1, lacks DNA for checking. This CDR3 contains 15 residues. Germline V gives CDR1 GTSNPN, CDR2 SVGIG (reference sequence). The CDR3 is CAWSSKDSSNEKLFF.

This chain uses TRBV30 with TRBJ2-1; with no DNA, the TCRdb D assignment of TRBD2 cannot be verified. This CDR3 comprises 15 residues. Germline V gives CDR1 GTSNPN, CDR2 SVGIG (reference sequence). This chain's CDR3 is CAWRDWGGGSNEQFF.

V usage is TRBV5-6 and J usage is TRBJ1-5; TCRdb indicates TRBD1, and absent DNA this call remains unverified. The CDR3 runs to 14 residues. The germline V gene encodes CDR1 SGHDT and CDR2 YYEEEE. CDR3: CASSLVYRDQPQHF.

Measured by frequency, this clonotype is medium-sized. The chain's CDR3 is CASRSGGATNTGELFF. V usage is TRBV6-5 and J usage is TRBJ2-2; TCRdb outputs TRBD1, but without DNA this stays unchecked. CDR1 and CDR2 from the germline V gene are MNHEY and SVGAGI. CDR3 length: 16 amino acids.

The V call is TRBV27, the J call TRBJ2-7; TCRdb designates TRBD1, a call that cannot be tested without DNA. There are 14 residues in the CDR3. Looked up from germline, CDR1 is MNHEY and CDR2 is SMNVEV (reference sequence). The CDR3 is CASRFRDRAYEQYF.

The J gene is TRBJ1-1, the V gene TRBV6-1; TCRdb's D call, TRBD1, is unchecked because there is no DNA. The CDR3 totals 18 residues. Per the germline V gene, CDR1 is MNHNS and CDR2 is SASEGT. This CDR3 reads CASSEKEVAAPLNTEAFF.

This rearrangement joins TRBV19 to TRBJ2-1; TCRdb indicates TRBD2, and absent DNA this call remains unverified. The CDR3 sequence is 16 residues long. CDR1 and CDR2 from the germline V gene are LNHDA and SQIVND (reference sequence). The CDR3 here is CASIGTSGEHYNEQFF.

The rearrangement links TRBV15 to TRBJ2-5. From germline, CDR1 is LNHNV and CDR2 YYDKDF (reference sequence). The CDR3 has 12 residues. This CDR3 reads CATSLGRETQYF.

CDR3 in amino acids: CASKQGRTPLHF. This chain links TRBV6-5 with TRBJ1-6; TCRdb's assignment of TRBD1 cannot be checked, as there is no DNA. The CDR3 runs to 12 residues. CDR1 and CDR2 (germline): MNHEY, SVGAGI.

Considering frequency, this clonotype is medium-sized. The chain uses TRBV19 and TRBJ2-3; TCRdb's D call, TRBD2, is unchecked because there is no DNA. CDR3 size: 16 residues. Germline V lookup: CDR1 LNHDA, CDR2 SQIVND (reference sequence). The CDR3 loop is CASSTPREAAADTQYF.

V usage is TRBV5-5 and J usage is TRBJ1-2. Germline V gives CDR1 SGHKS, CDR2 YYEKEE (reference sequence). The CDR3 has 13 amino acids. This CDR3 is CASSLFDGYGYTF.

Judged by frequency, this clonotype is medium-sized. This rearrangement joins TRBV29-1 to TRBJ2-7; as DNA is missing, the TRBD2 call by TCRdb cannot be tested. The CDR3 is 15 residues long. Germline V gene sequence: CDR1 SQVTM, CDR2 ANQGSEA. The CDR3 loop reads CSVEAPRPGTSEQYF.

The chain recombines TRBV18 with TRBJ2-1; TCRdb selects TRBD2, and the lack of DNA leaves this call unchecked. CDR1 is KGHSH and CDR2 is LQKENI in the germline V gene. The CDR3 loop spans 17 amino acids. The CDR3 sequence: CASSPTTSGRAMNEQFF.